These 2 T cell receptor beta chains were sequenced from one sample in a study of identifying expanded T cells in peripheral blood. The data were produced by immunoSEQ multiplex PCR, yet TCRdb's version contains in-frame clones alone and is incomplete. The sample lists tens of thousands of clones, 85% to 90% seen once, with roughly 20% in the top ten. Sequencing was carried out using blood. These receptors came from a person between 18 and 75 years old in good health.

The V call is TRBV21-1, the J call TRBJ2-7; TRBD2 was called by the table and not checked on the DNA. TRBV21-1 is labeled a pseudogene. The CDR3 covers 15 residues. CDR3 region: CASSGPGLGNYEQYF. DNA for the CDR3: TGTGCCAGCAGCGGACCGGGACTGGGAAACTACGAGCAGTACTTC.

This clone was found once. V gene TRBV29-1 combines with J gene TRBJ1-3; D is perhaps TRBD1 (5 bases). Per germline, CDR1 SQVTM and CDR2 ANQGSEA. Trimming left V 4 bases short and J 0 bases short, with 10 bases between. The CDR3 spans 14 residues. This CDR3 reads CSVGGVISGNTIYF. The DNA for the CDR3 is TGCAGCGTTGGGGGGGTTATCTCTGGAAACACCATATATTTT. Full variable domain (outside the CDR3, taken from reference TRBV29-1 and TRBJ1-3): SAVISQKPSRDICQRGTSLTIQCQVDSQVTMMFWYRQQPGQSLTLIATANQGSEATYESGFVIDKFPISRPNLTFSTLTVSNMSPEDSSIYLCSVGGVISGNTIYFGEGSWLTVV.